This entry lists 20 T cell receptor beta chains sequenced from one sample in a study of early T cells in non-severe SARS-CoV-2 infection. In TCRdb, the 5' RACE reads were re-called with MiXCR into one record per CDR3 protein. This table has under 100,000 distinct CDR3 sequences, roughly an eighth appearing once. The sample was whole blood. Every receptor here comes from an adult who was a healthcare worker with PCR-confirmed SARS-CoV-2 infection or an uninfected control (not recorded which).

This clonotype appeared once. The CDR3 sequence: CASSLRGQIRSPLHF. In DNA form, the CDR3 reads TGTGCCAGCAGCTTACGGGGCCAGATTCGTTCACCCCTCCACTTT. The V and J genes are TRBV13 and TRBJ1-6; D is perhaps TRBD1 (5 bases). The CDR3 extends over 15 amino acids. The germline V gene has CDR1 PRHDT and CDR2 FYEKMQ (reference sequence). V was cut by 2 bases and J by 9 bases, with 14 bases left in between.

This clonotype was found many times. V is TRBV7-9 and J is TRBJ1-2, with 8 bases identical to TRBD1. The germline V gene encodes CDR1 SEHNR and CDR2 FQNEAQ (reference sequence). The CDR3 has 17 residues. Trimming removed 5 bases from V and 8 bases from J; junction bases left unmatched: 19. The CDR3 region is CASSPFWTGNGSGGYTF. DNA of the CDR3: TGTGCCAGCAGCCCATTTTGGACAGGGAATGGTTCGGGAGGCTACACCTTC.

At least ten counts were recorded for this clonotype. CDR3 amino acids: CASSIQLLAGGYNEQFF. DNA for the CDR3: TGTGCCAGTAGTATCCAGCTTCTAGCGGGGGGCTACAATGAGCAGTTCTTC. The chain employs TRBV19 and TRBJ2-1; 11 bases line up with TRBD2. The V and J ends lost 3 bases and 3 bases, in that order; junction bases with no gene match: 7. The CDR3 runs to 17 residues. Germline V gene lookup returns CDR1 LNHDA and CDR2 SQIVND (reference sequence).

This chain joins TRBV19 and TRBJ2-7; D not certain. V shed 3 bases and J shed 7 bases, with 7 bases lying between them. The CDR3 has 11 residues. Germline V lookup: CDR1 LNHDA, CDR2 SQIVND (reference sequence). CDR3 nucleotides: TGTGCCAGTAGTATTGGGTCGGAGCAGTACTTC. This gives the protein CASSIGSEQYF.

This clonotype was counted a few times. The chain has TRBV4-1 and TRBJ1-4; TRBD1 might be the D (6 bases). Trimming cost V 1 base and J 4 bases, with 13 bases left between them. This CDR3 has 16 amino acids. CDR1 and CDR2 from the germline V gene are MGHRA and YSYEKL. The DNA of the CDR3 is TGCGCCAGCAGCCAAGCGGGGCAGGGGATTAATGAAAAACTGTTTTTT. The encoded protein is CASSQAGQGINEKLFF.

This clonotype has a count of ten or more. This chain uses TRBV13 with TRBJ2-3; 7 bases align to TRBD2. This CDR3 contains 14 residues. The V and J ends lost 5 bases and 1 base, in that order; junction bases with no gene match: 3. Germline CDR1 is PRHDT and CDR2 is FYEKMQ (reference sequence). The CDR3 loop is CASSRSGGTDTQYF. Written as DNA, the CDR3 is TGTGCCAGCAGCCGCAGCGGGGGCACAGATACGCAGTATTTT.

Details on this clonotype: Just one base apart from a much larger clone, this may be a read error. No conserved phenylalanine or tryptophan is present at the end of the CDR3, so a read error is the likely explanation. This rearrangement joins TRBV6-5 to TRBJ1-1; no clear D gene. Germline V gene data show CDR1 as MNHEY and CDR2 as SVGAGI. The V end was cut by 0 bases, the J end by 7 bases, with 15 bases between. The CDR3 is 15 amino acids. The CDR3 sequence: CASSYSGREGREAFL. The CDR3 DNA sequence: TGTGCCAGCAGTTACTCGGGCAGAGAAGGACGTGAAGCTTTCTTA.

This rearrangement joins TRBV18 to TRBJ1-2, with a tentative D call TRBD1 (6 bases). Germline values: CDR1 KGHSH, CDR2 LQKENI. V was trimmed by 6 bases and J by 6 bases, leaving 20 bases between them. The CDR3 consists of 15 residues. CDR3 sequence reads: CASSETTGGRDGYTF. The CDR3 nucleotides read TGTGCCAGCTCCGAAACTACTGGGGGGCGCGATGGCTACACCTTC.

This clonotype has ten or more counts. The rearrangement links TRBV18 to TRBJ1-2; D not certain. Looked up from germline, CDR1 is KGHSH and CDR2 is LQKENI. The CDR3 covers 13 residues. V was trimmed by 4 bases and J by 6 bases, leaving 12 bases between them. As DNA, the CDR3 is TGTGCCAGCTCACGTCTGGGGTTCGATGGCTACACCTTC. Amino acid sequence: CASSRLGFDGYTF.

This clonotype has a handful of counts. The V call is TRBV29-1, the J call TRBJ1-2; D unclear. Per the germline V gene, CDR1 is SQVTM and CDR2 is ANQGSEA. The CDR3 runs to 12 residues. Trimming stripped 5 bases from V and 2 bases from J, with 9 bases between. The CDR3 protein is CSVIEGNYGYTF. CDR3 DNA sequence: TGCAGCGTTATAGAGGGCAACTATGGCTACACCTTC.

This clonotype showed up just a few times. DNA for the CDR3: TGTGCCAGCAGCTTAGCATCCCAGGGGCCCACTGAAGCTTTCTTT. The encoded protein is CASSLASQGPTEAFF. The V and J genes are TRBV7-6 and TRBJ1-1, with a possible D match to TRBD1 (6 bases). V was pared by 0 bases and J by 4 bases, with 12 bases between. The CDR3 loop spans 15 amino acids. From germline, CDR1 is SGHVS and CDR2 FNYEAQ.

The chain joins TRBV7-8 to TRBJ1-5; D remains unclear. Germline lookup yields CDR1 SGHVS and CDR2 FQNEAQ. The ends were cut back, 5 bases at V and 6 bases at J, with 8 bases in the middle. CDR3 length: 12 residues. Written as DNA, the CDR3 is TGTGCCAGCAGCCTCGAGGCTCAGCCCCAGCATTTT. As protein: CASSLEAQPQHF.

This clonotype was seen at least ten times. This rearrangement joins TRBV5-1 to TRBJ2-4; D is perhaps TRBD1 or TRBD2 (5 bases each). Deletions cut 2 bases from V and 2 bases from J, with 8 bases between. CDR1 and CDR2 (germline): SGHRS, YFSETQ. This CDR3 region has 14 residues. The CDR3 nucleotides are TGCGCCAGCAGCTTTGGGGGTACCAAAAACATTCAGTACTTC. It translates to CASSFGGTKNIQYF.

This clonotype was found many times. This sequence joins TRBV7-2 and TRBJ2-3, with TRBD2 identical over 10 bases. Unmatched junction bases numbered 9, after V lost 3 bases and J lost 6 bases. This CDR3 has 16 residues. CDR1 and CDR2 from the germline V gene are SGHTA and FQGNSA. In DNA, the CDR3 is TGTGCCAGCAGCTTTTCACTAGCGGGGAAGTGGGATACGCAGTATTTT. Translated: CASSFSLAGKWDTQYF.

This clonotype appeared many times. This sequence joins TRBV7-2 and TRBJ2-3; D perhaps matches TRBD1 (5 bases). CDR1 SGHTA and CDR2 FQGNSA come from the germline V gene. The ends were cut back, 1 base at V and 0 bases at J, with 8 bases in the middle. The CDR3 is made up of 15 amino acids. DNA for the CDR3: TGTGCCAGCAGCTTAGTCGGACACAGCACAGATACGCAGTATTTT. It is translated as CASSLVGHSTDTQYF.

This clonotype was counted many times. The chain is built from TRBV10-3 and TRBJ1-2; possible D gene TRBD1, 6 bases. The germline CDR1 and CDR2 sequences are ENHRY and SYGVKD. V was cut by 1 base and J by 2 bases, with 14 bases left in between. This CDR3 contains 16 residues. The CDR3 DNA reads TGTGCCATCAGTGAGTGGTCCGGGGGCGCGAACTATGGCTACACCTTC. It specifies CAISEWSGGANYGYTF.

This clonotype was found many times. V is TRBV27 and J is TRBJ2-7; TRBD2 aligns across 13 bases. V was clipped by 6 bases and J by 2 bases; unmatched bases: 7. CDR1 and CDR2 from the germline V gene are MNHEY and SMNVEV (reference sequence). This CDR3 region has 16 residues. The CDR3 nucleotides are TGTGCCAGCAGCCGTGGGACTAGCGGGGTTACCTACGAGCAGTACTTC. Translating gives CASSRGTSGVTYEQYF.

This clonotype was observed many times. The rearrangement links TRBV12-3 or TRBV12-4 to TRBJ2-7, with D perhaps matching TRBD1 (5 bases). The CDR3 covers 13 residues. Trimming stripped 3 bases from V and 7 bases from J, with 13 bases between. The CDR3 DNA reads TGTGCCAGCAGTTTCTCGATCCCAGGGGAGCAGTACTTC. As protein: CASSFSIPGEQYF.

V usage is TRBV3-1 and J usage is TRBJ2-5, with 10 bases lining up with TRBD2. Trimming took 2 bases from V and 4 from J; bases not matched to a gene: 7. This CDR3 contains 16 residues. Germline lookup yields CDR1 LGHDT and CDR2 YNNKEL (reference sequence). In DNA form, the CDR3 reads TGTGCCAGCAGCCAACCCCAGGGACTAGCGCGAGAGACCCAGTACTTC. This codes for CASSQPQGLARETQYF.

The chain uses TRBV7-6 and TRBJ2-1; 9 nucleotides align to TRBD2. The germline CDR1 and CDR2 sequences are SGHVS and FNYEAQ. This CDR3 is built from 16 residues. The ends lost 0 bases at V and 7 bases at J; junction bases unmatched: 7. The CDR3 DNA sequence: TGTGCCAGCAGCTTAGCGGCGGGGGGGCCTTTAAATGAGCAGTTCTTC. Translating gives CASSLAAGGPLNEQFF.